Presented here are 10 T cell receptor beta chains from one specimen sequenced in a study of identical twins. Via MiXCR, TCRdb re-called the 5' RACE reads, giving one row per CDR3 protein. The sample has approximately 550,000 distinct CDR3 sequences; about a fifth are singletons. Separately, the same data were catalogued under a study of yellow fever vaccine responses in identical twins.

The sequencing sample was made of CD4+ T cells sorted from blood. These receptor sequences come from a woman younger than 35 in good health.

The chain links TRBV9 to TRBJ2-1, with 11 bases fitting TRBD2. Trimming at V came to 0 bases and at J to 6 bases, leaving 8 bases not matched to a gene. From germline, CDR1 is SGDLS and CDR2 YYNGEE. CDR3 length: 17 residues. CDR3 in amino acids: CASSVGVAGGPFNEQFF. Written as DNA, the CDR3 is TGTGCCAGCAGCGTAGGCGTAGCGGGGGGGCCCTTCAATGAGCAGTTCTTC.

Here the CDR3 reads CASLERVRPYEQYV. CDR3 DNA: TGTGCCAGCCTGGAGAGGGTAAGACCCTACGAGCAGTACGTC. The genes are TRBV14 and TRBJ2-7; D is possibly TRBD2 (5 bases). This CDR3 contains 14 residues. V was pared by 8 bases and J by 2 bases, with 16 bases between. CDR1 is SGHDN and CDR2 is FVKESK in the germline V gene.

This chain uses TRBV20-1 with TRBJ2-2; 8 nucleotides line up with TRBD2. Looked up from germline, CDR1 is DFQATT and CDR2 is SNEGSKA (reference sequence). The CDR3 covers 16 residues. V gave up 6 bases and J gave up 2 bases; unmatched junction bases: 11. Written as DNA, the CDR3 is TGCAGTGCGGCCACACTAGCGGACGCAAACACCGGGGAGCTGTTTTTT. Protein: CSAATLADANTGELFF.

The CDR3 sequence: CATSRAGGDTQYF. Written as DNA, the CDR3 is TGTGCCACCAGCAGAGCCGGTGGAGATACGCAGTATTTT. The rearrangement uses TRBV15 and TRBJ2-3; D unresolved. Deletions cut 1 base from V and 5 bases from J, with 7 bases between. This CDR3 contains 13 residues. Per germline, CDR1 LNHNV and CDR2 YYDKDF (reference sequence).

This clonotype was seen ten or more times. This sequence joins TRBV3-1 and TRBJ2-1; no firm D call. Trimming left V 1 base short and J 7 bases short, with 2 bases between. The length of the CDR3 is 11 residues. Germline V gene lookup returns CDR1 LGHDT and CDR2 YNNKEL (reference sequence). CDR3 nucleotides: TGTGCCAGCAGCCAAGCTAATGAGCAGTTCTTC. Translating gives CASSQANEQFF.

This clonotype has a single count. This chain links TRBV20-1 with TRBJ2-3; 9 nucleotides line up with TRBD1. CDR3 size: 13 residues. The germline CDR1 and CDR2 sequences are DFQATT and SNEGSKA (reference sequence). V lost 8 bases and J lost 1; bases outside the gene matches: 4. Here the CDR3 reads CSRTGAGTDTQYF. Here the CDR3 DNA reads TGCAGTCGGACAGGGGCCGGCACAGATACGCAGTATTTT.

This chain joins TRBV5-1 and TRBJ2-7; 8 nucleotides align to TRBD1. This CDR3 is built from 15 residues. Germline assignment: CDR1 SGHRS and CDR2 YFSETQ. V shed 4 bases and J 2 bases; nucleotides not matched to a gene: 8. Here the CDR3 reads CASSPSGQGPYEQYF. CDR3 bases: TGCGCCAGCAGCCCCTCAGGACAGGGCCCCTACGAGCAGTACTTC. The complete variable domain, with remaining parts taken from reference TRBV5-1 and TRBJ2-7, reads KAGVTQTPRYLIKTRGQQVTLSCSPISGHRSVSWYQQTPGQGLQFLFEYFSETQRNKGNFPGRFSGRQFSNSRSEMNVSTLELGDSALYLCASSPSGQGPYEQYFGPGTRLTVT.

Only a few counts were recorded for this clonotype. The chain carries TRBV5-1 and TRBJ2-1; D may be TRBD2 (6 bases). The V end lost 0 bases, the J end lost 4 bases, and 14 bases lay between the germline ends. Germline loops: CDR1 SGHRS, CDR2 YFSETQ. This CDR3 has 16 residues. CDR3: CASSLVVLAEYNEQFF. DNA for the CDR3: TGCGCCAGCAGCTTGGTAGTACTAGCTGAATACAATGAGCAGTTCTTC. Drawing the rest from reference TRBV5-1 and TRBJ2-1, the complete variable domain is KAGVTQTPRYLIKTRGQQVTLSCSPISGHRSVSWYQQTPGQGLQFLFEYFSETQRNKGNFPGRFSGRQFSNSRSEMNVSTLELGDSALYLCASSLVVLAEYNEQFFGPGTRLTVL.

This chain joins TRBV7-2 and TRBJ1-6, with D unclear. From germline, CDR1 is SGHTA and CDR2 FQGNSA. This CDR3 is built from 14 residues. Trimming left V 5 bases short and J 5 bases short, with 10 bases between. The CDR3 loop is CASSAPPNNSPLHF. The CDR3 nucleotides read TGTGCCAGCAGCGCACCCCCTAATAATTCACCCCTCCACTTT.

The rearrangement links TRBV5-6 to TRBJ1-2; TRBD1 aligns across 10 bases. CDR3 size: 16 residues. J gave up 5 bases and V 5 bases, and 12 bases lay outside the gene matches. Per germline, CDR1 SGHDT and CDR2 YYEEEE. The CDR3: CASSGTGTGDQYGYTF. The CDR3 DNA follows: TGTGCCAGCAGTGGGACCGGGACAGGGGACCAATATGGCTACACCTTC.